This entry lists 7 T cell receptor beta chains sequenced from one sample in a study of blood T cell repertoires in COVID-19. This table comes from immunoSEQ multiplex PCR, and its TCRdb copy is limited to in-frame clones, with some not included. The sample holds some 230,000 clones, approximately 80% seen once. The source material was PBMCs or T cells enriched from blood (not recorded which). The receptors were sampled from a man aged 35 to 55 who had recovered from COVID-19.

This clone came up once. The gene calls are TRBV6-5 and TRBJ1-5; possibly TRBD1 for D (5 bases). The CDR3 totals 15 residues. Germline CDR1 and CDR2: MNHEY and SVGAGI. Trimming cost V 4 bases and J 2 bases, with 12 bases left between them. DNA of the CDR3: TGTGCCAGCAGTTCGGGACTCGTTGGCAATCAGCCCCAGCATTTT. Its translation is CASSSGLVGNQPQHF.

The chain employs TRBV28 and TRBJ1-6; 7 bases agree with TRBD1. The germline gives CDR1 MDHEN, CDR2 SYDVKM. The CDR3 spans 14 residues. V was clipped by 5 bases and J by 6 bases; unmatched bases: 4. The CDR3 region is CASSPGGSNSPLHF. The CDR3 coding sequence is TGTGCCAGCAGTCCAGGGGGTAGTAATTCACCCCTCCACTTT.

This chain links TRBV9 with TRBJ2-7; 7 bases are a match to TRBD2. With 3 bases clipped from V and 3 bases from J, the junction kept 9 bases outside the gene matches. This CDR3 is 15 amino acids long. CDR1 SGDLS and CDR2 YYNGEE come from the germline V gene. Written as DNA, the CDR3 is TGTGCCAGCAGCGCCAATGGAGCGGGATTCTACGAGCAGTACTTC. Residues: CASSANGAGFYEQYF.

The CDR3 coding sequence is TGCGCCAGTCGGCGGGGGGAACAAGAGACCCAGTACTTC. Encoded protein: CASRRGEQETQYF. The chain uses TRBV5-1 and TRBJ2-5, with 8 nucleotides matching TRBD2. Germline V gives CDR1 SGHRS, CDR2 YFSETQ. The CDR3 covers 13 residues. V shed 8 bases, J shed 2 bases, and the junction held 5 bases outside the gene matches.

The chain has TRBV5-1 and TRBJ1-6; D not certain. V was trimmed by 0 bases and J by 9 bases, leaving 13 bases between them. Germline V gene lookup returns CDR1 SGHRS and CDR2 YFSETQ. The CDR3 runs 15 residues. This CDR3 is CASSLVGREGSPLHF. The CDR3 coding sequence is TGCGCCAGCAGCTTGGTGGGGAGGGAAGGTTCACCCCTCCACTTT.

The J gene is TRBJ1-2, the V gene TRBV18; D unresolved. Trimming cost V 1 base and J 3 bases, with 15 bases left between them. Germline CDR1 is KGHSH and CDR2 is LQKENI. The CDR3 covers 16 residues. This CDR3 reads CASSPRLTAGYYGYTF. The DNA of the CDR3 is TGTGCCAGCTCACCACGGCTAACGGCAGGTTACTATGGCTACACCTTC.

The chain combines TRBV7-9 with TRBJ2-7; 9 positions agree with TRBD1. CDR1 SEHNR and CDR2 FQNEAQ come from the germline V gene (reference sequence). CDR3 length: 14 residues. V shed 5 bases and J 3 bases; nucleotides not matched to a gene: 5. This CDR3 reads CASSPTGGGYEQYF. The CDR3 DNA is TGTGCCAGCAGCCCGACAGGGGGGGGCTACGAGCAGTACTTC.